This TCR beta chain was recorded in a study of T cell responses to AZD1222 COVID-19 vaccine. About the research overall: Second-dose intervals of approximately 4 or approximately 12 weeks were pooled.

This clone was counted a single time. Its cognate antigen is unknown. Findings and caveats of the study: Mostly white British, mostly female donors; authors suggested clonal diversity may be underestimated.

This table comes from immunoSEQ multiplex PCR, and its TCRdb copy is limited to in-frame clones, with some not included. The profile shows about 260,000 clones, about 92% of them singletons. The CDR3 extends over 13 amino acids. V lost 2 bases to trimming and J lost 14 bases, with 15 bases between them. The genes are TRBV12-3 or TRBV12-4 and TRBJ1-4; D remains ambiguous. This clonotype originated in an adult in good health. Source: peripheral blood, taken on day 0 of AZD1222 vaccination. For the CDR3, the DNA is TGTGCCAGCAGTTTACAGTCGAGATTACCTCTGTTTTTT. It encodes CASSLQSRLPLFF.